This record looks at one TCR beta chain sequence and its context. This table comes from immunoSEQ multiplex PCR, and its TCRdb copy is limited to in-frame clones, with some not included. In the table there are approximately 180,000 clones, 82% of which are singletons. The source of the sample is a study of blood T cell repertoires in COVID-19. This CDR3 has 14 amino acids. Germline assignment: CDR1 SGHTA and CDR2 FQGTGA. Between the trimmed V and J ends, which lost 3 bases and 5 bases, there was a span of 11 bases. The sequence came from a woman in her seventies with acute or convalescent COVID-19. This sequence joins TRBV7-3 and TRBJ2-1; D not certain. Sample: peripheral blood. CDR3 residues: CASSFQPRDNEQFF. In DNA form, the CDR3 reads TGTGCCAGCAGCTTCCAACCCCGGGACAATGAGCAGTTCTTC.